These 25 T cell receptor beta chains originate from one sample sequenced in a study of cytomegalovirus exposure and HLA in healthy donors. PCR was performed using 60 Vbeta and 13 Jbeta primers. This table comes from immunoSEQ multiplex PCR, and its TCRdb copy is limited to in-frame clones, with some not included. Here the sample table reports 130,000 or so clones. Sequences were obtained from PBMCs. The receptor set was obtained from an older woman in good health and CMV-seronegative.

The chain carries TRBV18 and TRBJ2-7; D may be TRBD1 (5 bases). Germline lookup yields CDR1 KGHSH and CDR2 LQKENI. V was shortened by 1 base and J by 2 bases, with 9 bases between the two germline ends. The CDR3 is 14 amino acids. The CDR3 spells CASSPLDSAYEQYF. The CDR3 DNA follows: TGTGCCAGCTCACCACTCGACAGTGCCTACGAGCAGTACTTC.

The gene calls are TRBV28 and TRBJ2-2; no reliable D call. Germline values: CDR1 MDHEN, CDR2 SYDVKM. Trimming pared 5 bases from V and 5 bases from J, leaving 15 bases between. The CDR3 covers 15 residues. The CDR3 DNA follows: TGTGCCAGCAGTCGAGACCGGGTTTCTACCGGGGAGCTGTTTTTT. Its protein is CASSRDRVSTGELFF.

The chain has TRBV18 and TRBJ1-2; the match to TRBD1 covers 7 bases. J gave up 4 bases and V 0 bases, and 2 bases lay outside the gene matches. This CDR3 is 14 amino acids long. Germline V gives CDR1 KGHSH, CDR2 LQKENI. The CDR3 DNA sequence: TGTGCCAGCTCACCACCGAACAGGGGCTATGGCTACACCTTC. This sequence encodes CASSPPNRGYGYTF. Supplemented by reference TRBV18 and TRBJ1-2, the full variable domain reads NAGVMQNPRHLVRRRGQEARLRCSPMKGHSHVYWYRQLPEEGLKFMVYLQKENIIDESGMPKERFSAEFPKEGPSILRIQQVVRGDSAAYFCASSPPNRGYGYTFGSGTRLTVV.

The chain is built from TRBV30 and TRBJ1-5, with D possibly TRBD1 on 6 matching bases. Trimming pared 3 bases from V and 7 bases from J, leaving 19 bases between. Germline-derived CDR1 and CDR2 are GTSNPN and SVGIG (reference sequence). CDR3 size: 15 residues. CDR3 sequence (DNA): TGTGCCTGGAGCCCTCGGGGGGGGCGATTCCAGCCCCAGCATTTT. Encoded protein: CAWSPRGGRFQPQHF. Full variable domain (remainder filled in from reference TRBV30 and TRBJ1-5): SQTIHQWPATLVQPVGSPLSLECTVEGTSNPNLYWYRQAAGRGLQLLFYSVGIGQISSEVPQNLSASRPQDRQFILSSKKLLLSDSGFYLCAWSPRGGRFQPQHFGDGTRLSIL.

V is TRBV10-2 and J is TRBJ1-1; D not certain. There are 13 residues in the CDR3. The V and J ends lost 2 bases and 3 bases respectively, with 7 bases between them. Germline CDR1 WSHSY, CDR2 SAAADI. For the CDR3, the DNA is TGCGCCAGCAGTGAGAGAGCGGACACTGAAGCTTTCTTT. Translating gives CASSERADTEAFF.

This rearrangement joins TRBV5-1 to TRBJ2-5, with 7 nucleotides matching TRBD1. This CDR3 is 14 amino acids long. Germline-derived CDR1 and CDR2 are SGHRS and YFSETQ. Unmatched junction bases numbered 8, after V lost 4 bases and J lost 5 bases. The CDR3 nucleotides are TGCGCCAGCAGCCGGGACAGCCTTCGGGAGACCCAGTACTTC. It encodes CASSRDSLRETQYF.

The V call is TRBV18, the J call TRBJ1-2, with a tentative D call TRBD1 (5 bases). The CDR3 extends over 14 amino acids. Germline V lookup: CDR1 KGHSH, CDR2 LQKENI. Trimming cost V 6 bases and J 6 bases, with 17 bases left between them. Written as DNA, the CDR3 is TGTGCCAGCTCCTTTAAGGGGCTGGGTCATGGCTACACCTTC. It yields the protein CASSFKGLGHGYTF.

The chain employs TRBV29-1 and TRBJ2-1; TRBD1 agrees at 8 bases. Losses at the gene ends were 7 bases for V and 9 bases for J; bases not matched to a gene: 11. Germline V gives CDR1 SQVTM, CDR2 ANQGSEA. This CDR3 has 13 amino acids. CDR3 loop: CSAGWTGFGEQFF. CDR3 nucleotides: TGCAGCGCCGGTTGGACAGGGTTCGGTGAGCAGTTCTTC.

The chain employs TRBV5-1 and TRBJ2-5; D may be TRBD2 (5 bases). Germline V gene data show CDR1 as SGHRS and CDR2 as YFSETQ. This CDR3 is built from 14 residues. Trimming removed 1 base from V and 9 bases from J, with 16 bases in between. The CDR3 DNA reads TGCGCCAGCAGCTTGTCTAAGAGTTCCGGGGCCCAGTACTTC. This translates into CASSLSKSSGAQYF. The full variable domain, in which reference TRBV5-1 and TRBJ2-5 provide the parts outside the CDR3, is KAGVTQTPRYLIKTRGQQVTLSCSPISGHRSVSWYQQTPGQGLQFLFEYFSETQRNKGNFPGRFSGRQFSNSRSEMNVSTLELGDSALYLCASSLSKSSGAQYFGPGTRLLVL.

The V call is TRBV2, the J call TRBJ1-1; weak D call: TRBD1 (5 bases). V gave up 6 bases and J gave up 0 bases, with 17 bases separating them. Per the germline V gene, CDR1 is SNHLY and CDR2 is FYNNEI. The CDR3 is 16 residues long. The CDR3 sequence: CASRNLPSTVNTEAFF. CDR3 nucleotides: TGTGCCAGCAGGAATCTCCCATCGACAGTGAACACTGAAGCTTTCTTT.

The chain couples TRBV28 to TRBJ2-7; 7 nucleotides agree with TRBD1. The trim removed 8 bases at V and 0 bases at J, leaving 7 bases unmatched. Germline assignment: CDR1 MDHEN and CDR2 SYDVKM. This CDR3 contains 14 residues. The CDR3 sequence is CASHATGSSYEQYF. The DNA for the CDR3 is TGTGCCAGCCATGCGACAGGGAGCTCCTACGAGCAGTACTTC.

V is TRBV5-5 and J is TRBJ1-5; unclear D gene. Trimming stripped 2 bases from V and 0 bases from J, with 12 bases between. Germline assignment: CDR1 SGHKS and CDR2 YYEKEE (reference sequence). CDR3 length: 16 residues. CDR3 nucleotide sequence: TGTGCCAGCAGCTTCGGTGTATTAGTTAGCAATCAGCCCCAGCATTTT. Protein sequence: CASSFGVLVSNQPQHF. The full variable domain, rest sourced from reference TRBV5-5 and TRBJ1-5, is DAGVTQSPTHLIKTRGQQVTLRCSPISGHKSVSWYQQVLGQGPQFIFQYYEKEERGRGNFPDRFSARQFPNYSSELNVNALLLGDSALYLCASSFGVLVSNQPQHFGDGTRLSIL.

The rearrangement joins TRBV28 to TRBJ1-2; TRBD1 agrees at 12 bases. The CDR3 totals 15 residues. Germline trimming cut 5 bases from V and 4 bases from J; bases unmatched to any gene: 5. Per the germline V gene, CDR1 is MDHEN and CDR2 is SYDVKM. This chain's CDR3 is CASSTGQGAGYGYTF. CDR3 DNA: TGTGCCAGCAGTACGGGACAGGGGGCGGGCTATGGCTACACCTTC.

V usage is TRBV5-1 and J usage is TRBJ1-5; D perhaps matches TRBD1 (5 bases). This CDR3 comprises 17 residues. Looked up from germline, CDR1 is SGHRS and CDR2 is YFSETQ. Between the trimmed V and J ends, which lost 3 bases and 4 bases, there was a span of 20 bases. The CDR3: CASSYTPLGGTNQPQHF. The CDR3 DNA reads TGCGCCAGCAGCTACACTCCTCTGGGGGGGACGAATCAGCCCCAGCATTTT.

The chain is built from TRBV19 and TRBJ2-5; a possible D gene is TRBD2 (5 bases). This CDR3 has 13 residues. The germline V gene encodes CDR1 LNHDA and CDR2 SQIVND (reference sequence). With 3 bases removed from V and 9 bases from J, the gap between germline ends came to 14 bases. The CDR3 DNA reads as TGTGCCAGTAGTATCGGACTTCGGCTGGCCCAGTACTTC. As protein: CASSIGLRLAQYF. Full variable domain (missing parts from reference TRBV19 and TRBJ2-5): DGGITQSPKYLFRKEGQNVTLSCEQNLNHDAMYWYRQDPGQGLRLIYYSQIVNDFQKGDIAEGYSVSREKKESFPLTVTSAQKNPTAFYLCASSIGLRLAQYFGPGTRLLVL.

About this clone: Other DNA sequences from this sample encode an identical CDR3 as well. The chain combines TRBV5-6 with TRBJ1-2; no clear D gene. Germline CDR1 is SGHDT and CDR2 is YYEEEE. V was trimmed by 8 bases and J by 4 bases, leaving 15 bases between them. This CDR3 is built from 13 residues. The CDR3 spells CASSARSSYGYTF. DNA of the CDR3: TGTGCCAGTAGCGCCCGGAGTAGCTATGGCTACACCTTC.

The V call is TRBV29-1, the J call TRBJ1-5, with a tentative D call TRBD1 (6 bases). The CDR3 runs to 14 residues. Germline V gene sequence: CDR1 SQVTM, CDR2 ANQGSEA. V was clipped by 5 bases and J by 1 base, with 12 bases between them. The CDR3 sequence is CSVFGTISNQPQHF. The CDR3 region has the DNA TGCAGCGTTTTTGGGACAATAAGCAATCAGCCCCAGCATTTT.

This chain connects TRBV9 to TRBJ2-1; TRBD2 matches 8 bases. Germline-derived CDR1 and CDR2 are SGDLS and YYNGEE. Trimming at V came to 0 bases and at J to 7 bases, leaving 6 bases not matched to a gene. This CDR3 comprises 15 residues. CDR3: CASSVDGGANNEQFF. For the CDR3, the DNA is TGTGCCAGCAGCGTAGACGGGGGGGCCAATAATGAGCAGTTCTTC.

This chain links TRBV4-1 with TRBJ2-5; D is uncertain. Germline loops: CDR1 MGHRA, CDR2 YSYEKL. The V end lost 2 bases, the J end lost 5 bases, and 12 bases lay between the germline ends. This CDR3 contains 14 residues. The CDR3 reads CASSQFRVGETQYF. DNA of the CDR3: TGCGCCAGCAGCCAATTTCGGGTTGGGGAGACCCAGTACTTC.

The chain links TRBV10-3 to TRBJ1-2, with a weak D call TRBD1 (6 bases). V gave up 0 bases and J gave up 2 bases, with 13 bases separating them. CDR1 is ENHRY, CDR2 SYGVKD, per germline. The CDR3 length is 16 residues. CDR3 sequence (DNA): TGTGCCATCAGTGAGTCCGGGACAAGGACCAACTATGGCTACACCTTC. Amino acid sequence: CAISESGTRTNYGYTF.

This chain connects TRBV4-2 to TRBJ1-4, with TRBD1 identical over 11 bases. From germline, CDR1 is LGHNA and CDR2 YNFKEQ. J was trimmed by 7 bases and V by 4 bases; bases with no gene match: 5. This CDR3 comprises 15 residues. The CDR3 region is CASSPAGTGGEKLFF. CDR3 DNA sequence: TGTGCCAGCAGCCCCGCGGGGACAGGGGGTGAAAAACTGTTTTTT.

This chain joins TRBV11-2 and TRBJ2-4; D gene ambiguous. Germline V gives CDR1 SGHAT, CDR2 FQNNGV. CDR3 size: 13 residues. The ends were cut back, 5 bases at V and 9 bases at J, with 14 bases in the middle. CDR3: CASSGPWPGIQYF. CDR3 nucleotides: TGTGCCAGCAGCGGGCCCTGGCCAGGCATTCAGTACTTC.

The chain carries TRBV5-4 and TRBJ1-2; D perhaps matches TRBD1 (5 bases). V gave up 4 bases and J gave up 5 bases, with 24 bases separating them. Per germline, CDR1 SGHNT and CDR2 YYREEE (reference sequence). The CDR3 is 17 amino acids. The CDR3 bases are TGTGCCAGCAGCACGGTGGCAGGGAGGGCTTATGAATATGGCTACACCTTC. It specifies CASSTVAGRAYEYGYTF. The full variable domain, rest sourced from reference TRBV5-4 and TRBJ1-2, is ETGVTQSPTHLIKTRGQQVTLRCSSQSGHNTVSWYQQALGQGPQFIFQYYREEENGRGNFPPRFSGLQFPNYSSELNVNALELDDSALYLCASSTVAGRAYEYGYTFGSGTRLTVV.

This chain joins TRBV10-3 and TRBJ1-5; no clear D gene. CDR1 is ENHRY, CDR2 SYGVKD, per germline. This CDR3 comprises 15 residues. Trimming took off 8 bases at V and 0 bases at J, with 14 bases between the two ends. This CDR3 reads CAIGGLEDSNQPQHF. In DNA, the CDR3 is TGTGCCATCGGAGGCCTCGAGGATAGCAATCAGCCCCAGCATTTT.

This rearrangement joins TRBV6-1 to TRBJ2-7; possible D gene TRBD1, 6 bases. Germline assignment: CDR1 MNHNS and CDR2 SASEGT. CDR3 length equals 13 residues. Trimming stripped 4 bases from V and 4 bases from J, with 11 bases between. The CDR3 is CASSAQGRYEQYF. CDR3 sequence (DNA): TGTGCCAGCAGTGCGCAGGGGCGGTACGAGCAGTACTTC.